Listed here is a single TCR beta chain. This may come from a read error, since a much larger clone is one base off. Previously reported methods and listed TCR primers produced the bulk TCR libraries. TCRdb re-analysed the PCR reads in MiXCR, keeping a single row per CDR3 protein. In the table there are about 97,000 distinct CDR3 sequences, 20% to 30% of which are singletons. The data were taken from a study of molecular identifiers for immune sequencing clone quantification. Study as a whole: The replicates split RNA from around 18,000 or 91,000 naive CD8 cells five ways and sequenced four.

Naive CD8 T cells underwent sorting with the CD8+CD4-CCR7+CD45RA+ definition. Germline CDR1 WSHSY, CDR2 SAAADI. This CDR3 comprises 12 residues. The V gene is TRBV10-2, the J gene TRBJ1-5; D is undetermined. The specimen was naive CD8+ T cells from blood, with Jurkat cell RNA spiked in. Subset indicated: FACS-sorted CD8+CD4-CCR7+CD45RA+ naive T cells. The sequence derives from a human donor in good health. Some libraries in this study had Jurkat cell RNA spiked in. CDR3 residues: CAGSESRGPQHF. Written as DNA, the CDR3 is TGCGCCGGCAGTGAGTCGCGGGGTCCCCAGCATTTT.